Following are 26 T cell receptor beta chains from one sample sequenced in a study of blood T cells in healthy people across ages. Then a second PCR, running roughly 7 to 11 cycles, was carried out with a sample-barcoded 5' primer and a J-beta primer mix. TCRdb ran MiXCR on the 5' RACE reads and lists one entry per CDR3 protein. The table shows fewer than 2,000,000 distinct CDR3 sequences, with 30% to 40% occurring only once. The specimen sequenced was blood. The receptors were sampled from a woman aged 25 to 39 in good health.

This clonotype was observed at least ten times. This chain uses TRBV9 with TRBJ1-1; possible D gene TRBD1, 6 bases. The CDR3 covers 13 residues. In germline, CDR1 is SGDLS, CDR2 YYNGEE. Trimming pared 5 bases from V and 4 bases from J, leaving 12 bases between. CDR3 loop: CASSVQGGTEAFF. The CDR3 bases are TGTGCCAGCAGTGTACAGGGTGGCACTGAAGCTTTCTTT.

This clonotype was seen a few times. V is TRBV4-1 and J is TRBJ2-3; the D is unclear. The V and J ends lost 4 bases and 4 bases respectively, with 18 bases between them. Germline CDR1 is MGHRA and CDR2 is YSYEKL. CDR3 length: 16 residues. CDR3 nucleotide sequence: TGCGCCAGCAGCCGGGTCACGCTCAGAGTCCCAGATACGCAGTATTTT. Protein sequence: CASSRVTLRVPDTQYF.

This clonotype showed up just a few times. This chain connects TRBV7-3 to TRBJ2-3, with 9 bases lining up with TRBD1. Germline lookup yields CDR1 SGHTA and CDR2 FQGTGA. The CDR3 sequence is 15 residues long. Losses at the gene ends were 2 bases for V and 6 bases for J; bases not matched to a gene: 6. CDR3 protein: CASSLDRGNSDTQYF. CDR3 nucleotides: TGTGCCAGCAGCTTAGACAGGGGGAATTCGGATACGCAGTATTTT.

The rearrangement links TRBV28 to TRBJ2-5; D is undetermined. The CDR3 has 16 residues. Germline V gives CDR1 MDHEN, CDR2 SYDVKM. Trimming removed 6 bases from V and 5 bases from J, with 22 bases in between. CDR3 coding DNA: TGTGCCAGCAGCACCGGACCCAATTTTCTGGGGGAGACCCAGTACTTC. As protein: CASSTGPNFLGETQYF.

The chain couples TRBV28 to TRBJ2-7; TRBD2 matches 9 bases. With 6 bases clipped from V and 2 bases from J, the junction kept 8 bases outside the gene matches. CDR3 length: 15 amino acids. CDR1 is MDHEN and CDR2 is SYDVKM in the germline V gene. The chain's CDR3 is CASRPGLAQTYEQYF. The CDR3, as DNA: TGTGCCAGCAGACCCGGACTAGCGCAGACCTACGAGCAGTACTTC.

The chain joins TRBV15 to TRBJ2-1; perhaps TRBD2 as D (5 bases). This CDR3 is built from 15 residues. Per the germline V gene, CDR1 is LNHNV and CDR2 is YYDKDF (reference sequence). Trimming took off 2 bases at V and 3 bases at J, with 11 bases between the two ends. CDR3 amino acids: CATSRSPGNYNEQFF. The CDR3 coding sequence is TGTGCCACCAGCAGATCCCCGGGGAACTACAATGAGCAGTTCTTC.

The table lists this clonotype with a few counts. V gene TRBV20-1 combines with J gene TRBJ2-5; 8 bases line up with TRBD1. Germline CDR1 and CDR2: DFQATT and SNEGSKA (reference sequence). The trim removed 3 bases at V and 5 bases at J, leaving 8 bases unmatched. The CDR3 is 14 residues long. CDR3 coding DNA: TGCAGTGCTAGGGCCAGGGGGCGGGTGGAGACCCAGTACTTC. Amino acid sequence: CSARARGRVETQYF.

Remarks on this clonotype: A clone one base away is much larger, so this may be a read error. The chain joins TRBV29-1 to TRBJ2-1; D gene uncertain. Germline CDR1 and CDR2: SQVTM and ANQGSEA. With 3 bases removed from V and 8 bases from J, the gap between germline ends came to 23 bases. The CDR3 length is 16 residues. The CDR3 loop is CSVDGLVSVVGDEQFF. The CDR3 coding sequence is TGCAGCGTTGACGGGCTCGTGTCGGTCGTTGGCGATGAGCAGTTCTTC.

This clonotype was recorded only once. This chain links TRBV7-9 with TRBJ1-1; no definite D call. V was cut by 5 bases and J by 1 base, with 17 bases left in between. The CDR3 is made up of 16 amino acids. Germline V CDR1 and CDR2: SEHNR, FQNEAQ (reference sequence). CDR3 nucleotide sequence: TGTGCCAGCAGCCCAGCTGGAGGAGAAAAGAACACTGAAGCTTTCTTT. Its protein product is CASSPAGGEKNTEAFF.

In its sample, this clonotype was seen a few times. The rearrangement uses TRBV5-1 and TRBJ2-1; 8 bases map to TRBD2. Losses at the gene ends were 0 bases for V and 7 bases for J; bases not matched to a gene: 6. The germline V gene has CDR1 SGHRS and CDR2 YFSETQ. The CDR3 runs to 15 residues. The CDR3 bases are TGCGCCAGCAGCTTGGTGGTTAGCGGGAAGAATGAGCAGTTCTTC. Translation: CASSLVVSGKNEQFF.

In DNA form, the CDR3 reads TGTGCCAGCAGCTTTGGCCCCGGTACGCAGTATTTT. This encodes CASSFGPGTQYF. The chain couples TRBV7-8 to TRBJ2-3, with no clear D. Germline values: CDR1 SGHVS, CDR2 FQNEAQ. V was cut by 3 bases and J by 8 bases, with 9 bases left in between. The CDR3 extends over 12 amino acids. The full variable domain, completed using reference TRBV7-8 and TRBJ2-3, is GAGVSQSPRYKVAKRGQDVALRCDPISGHVSLFWYQQALGQGPEFLTYFQNEAQLDKSGLPSDRFFAERPEGSVSTLKIQRTQQEDSAVYLCASSFGPGTQYFGPGTRLTVL.

A few counts support this clonotype. The chain employs TRBV5-6 and TRBJ2-1; TRBD2 aligns across 11 bases. With V trimmed by 4 bases and J by 5 bases, 8 bases remained unmatched. Germline loops: CDR1 SGHDT, CDR2 YYEEEE. The CDR3 is made up of 16 amino acids. The CDR3 reads CASSPPGLAAHNEQFF. The CDR3 DNA is TGTGCCAGCAGCCCGCCGGGACTAGCGGCCCACAATGAGCAGTTCTTC. Full variable domain (rest looked up from reference TRBV5-6 and TRBJ2-1): DAGVTQSPTHLIKTRGQQVTLRCSPKSGHDTVSWYQQALGQGPQFIFQYYEEEERQRGNFPDRFSGHQFPNYSSELNVNALLLGDSALYLCASSPPGLAAHNEQFFGPGTRLTVL.

This clonotype was seen a handful of times. The chain couples TRBV20-1 to TRBJ2-7; D tentatively fits TRBD1 or TRBD2 (9 bases each). This CDR3 region has 16 residues. The V gene lost 1 base and the J gene lost 6 bases, with 22 bases spanning the gap. The germline gives CDR1 DFQATT, CDR2 SNEGSKA (reference sequence). CDR3 in DNA: TGCAGTGCTAGAGGCGGGGGGGACAGGGTAAATCGCGAGCAGTACTTC. Protein: CSARGGGDRVNREQYF.

This clonotype came up a few times. The V call is TRBV29-1, the J call TRBJ1-4; tentative D call: TRBD1 (5 bases). Trimming removed 1 base at V and 8 bases at J, with 11 bases between. Germline lookup yields CDR1 SQVTM and CDR2 ANQGSEA. There are 13 residues in the CDR3. CDR3: CSVEGDPGEKLFF. In nucleotides, the CDR3 is TGCAGCGTTGAAGGGGACCCGGGCGAAAAACTGTTTTTT.

This clonotype was seen repeatedly, ten times or more. The chain is built from TRBV6-5 and TRBJ2-5; possible D gene TRBD2, 6 bases. Germline assignment: CDR1 MNHEY and CDR2 SVGAGI. V lost 7 bases and J 6 bases, leaving 9 bases between the germline ends. The CDR3 loop spans 11 amino acids. CDR3 sequence (DNA): TGTGCCAGCACGGGCGGGAAGACCCAGTACTTC. Its protein product is CASTGGKTQYF.

This clonotype has a handful of counts. The V call is TRBV2, the J call TRBJ2-3; D may be TRBD2 (6 bases). This CDR3 has 16 amino acids. Germline CDR1 reads SNHLY; CDR2 reads FYNNEI. V dropped 6 bases and J dropped 4 bases, with 20 bases sitting between them. CDR3 sequence: CASSHPRSSGSDTQYF. In nucleotides, the CDR3 is TGTGCCAGCAGCCACCCCAGGAGTAGCGGATCAGATACGCAGTATTTT.

This clonotype was detected a few times. The V gene is TRBV9, the J gene TRBJ1-2, with a weak D call TRBD1 (6 bases). CDR1 and CDR2 (germline): SGDLS, YYNGEE. With 4 bases removed from V and 2 bases from J, the gap between germline ends came to 12 bases. This CDR3 spans 14 amino acids. DNA of the CDR3: TGTGCCAGCAGCCCCCGGGACACAAACTATGGCTACACCTTC. As protein: CASSPRDTNYGYTF.

This clonotype showed up just a few times. This chain joins TRBV20-1 and TRBJ2-5; the D gene is possibly TRBD1 (5 bases). CDR3 length: 13 residues. In germline, CDR1 is DFQATT, CDR2 SNEGSKA (reference sequence). V was shortened by 0 bases and J by 9 bases, with 14 bases between the two germline ends. The CDR3 here is CSARDIQVEAQYF. For the CDR3, the DNA is TGCAGTGCTAGAGATATACAGGTCGAGGCCCAGTACTTC.

The chain links TRBV6-1 to TRBJ1-2, with TRBD1 as a possible D gene (6 bases). CDR3 length: 17 residues. CDR1 is MNHNS and CDR2 is SASEGT in the germline V gene. V was clipped by 7 bases and J by 1 base, with 22 bases between them. CDR3 bases: TGTGCCAGCATGGAAACAGTCGGGACAAACGTTAACTATGGCTACACCTTC. Translated, it gives CASMETVGTNVNYGYTF.

The chain joins TRBV19 to TRBJ2-6, with D unclear. In germline, CDR1 is LNHDA, CDR2 SQIVND (reference sequence). The CDR3 extends over 14 amino acids. The V and J ends lost 7 bases and 0 bases respectively, with 7 bases between them. CDR3 region: CASNSISGANVLTF. CDR3 sequence (DNA): TGTGCCAGTAATAGTATCTCTGGGGCCAACGTCCTGACTTTC.

This chain connects TRBV29-1 to TRBJ1-1; 7 bases align to TRBD1. Germline V CDR1 and CDR2: SQVTM, ANQGSEA. The CDR3 sequence is 13 residues long. The ends lost 7 bases at V and 1 base at J; junction bases unmatched: 6. CDR3 nucleotides: TGCAGCGGTGCGGGACAGACGAACACTGAAGCTTTCTTT. This translates into CSGAGQTNTEAFF.

The chain recombines TRBV13 with TRBJ2-3; perhaps TRBD2 as D (5 bases). The CDR3 has 14 residues. Per germline, CDR1 PRHDT and CDR2 FYEKMQ (reference sequence). V was trimmed by 6 bases and J by 3 bases, leaving 13 bases between them. The CDR3 loop reads CASRREMLTDTQYF. In DNA, the CDR3 is TGTGCCAGCAGGAGGGAAATGTTGACAGATACGCAGTATTTT.

This clonotype was counted a few times. The gene calls are TRBV28 and TRBJ2-3; possibly TRBD1 or TRBD2 for D (6 bases each). CDR3 length equals 16 residues. The V and J ends lost 5 bases and 4 bases respectively, with 19 bases between them. Germline-derived CDR1 and CDR2 are MDHEN and SYDVKM. CDR3: CASSLGVGGIADTQYF. The CDR3 DNA reads TGTGCCAGCAGTCTGGGTGTGGGGGGCATCGCAGATACGCAGTATTTT.

This clonotype was counted between two and nine times. The J gene is TRBJ2-7, the V gene TRBV5-1; 12 bases map to TRBD1. This CDR3 is 16 amino acids long. With 1 base clipped from V and 4 bases from J, the junction kept 6 bases outside the gene matches. Germline V CDR1 and CDR2: SGHRS, YFSETQ. The CDR3: CASSLWGQGASYEQYF. In nucleotides, the CDR3 is TGCGCCAGCAGCTTGTGGGGACAGGGGGCGTCTTACGAGCAGTACTTC.

The chain carries TRBV28 and TRBJ2-5, with D perhaps TRBD1 (5 bases). The CDR3 loop spans 19 amino acids. V was clipped by 8 bases and J by 1 base, with 29 bases between them. In germline, CDR1 is MDHEN, CDR2 SYDVKM. CDR3 region: CASCPWGHQKPTVQETQYF. The CDR3 coding sequence is TGTGCCAGCTGTCCCTGGGGTCACCAAAAACCGACAGTCCAAGAGACCCAGTACTTC.

To note about this clonotype: A much bigger clone sits one base away, suggesting this may be a read error. This chain connects TRBV5-1 to TRBJ1-2; the D gene is possibly TRBD1 (5 bases). The CDR3 loop spans 13 amino acids. The germline CDR1 and CDR2 sequences are SGHRS and YFSETQ. The CDR3 sequence: CASSLGGEYGHTF. The CDR3 DNA follows: TGCGCCAGCAGCCTCGGGGGGGAGTATGGCCACACCTTC.